The sequence of this T cell receptor beta chain was determined in a study of blood T cells in healthy people across ages. This clonotype was observed a few times. The CDR3 contains 14 residues. The germline V gene encodes CDR1 SNHLY and CDR2 FYNNEI. V was clipped by 3 bases and J by 3 bases, with 9 bases between them. For the second PCR, which ran for 7 to 11 cycles, a sample-barcoded 5' primer and a J-beta primer mix were used. TCRdb recomputed calls from the 5' RACE reads with MiXCR, one row per CDR3 protein. The table shows 800,000 to 950,000 distinct CDR3 sequences, with about 27% occurring only once. This same sample was also taken into another study, of T cells of mothers and their children. According to that study: Maternal samples each gave over 8.5 million TCR beta CDR3 reads, and child samples about 3 million each.

This sequence originates from a woman in her thirties or forties in good health. Sequencing used blood. The chain couples TRBV2 to TRBJ2-1; D may be TRBD2 (5 bases). The CDR3 here is CASSESGVYNEQFF. The CDR3 nucleotides read TGTGCCAGCAGTGAGTCCGGGGTCTACAATGAGCAGTTCTTC.